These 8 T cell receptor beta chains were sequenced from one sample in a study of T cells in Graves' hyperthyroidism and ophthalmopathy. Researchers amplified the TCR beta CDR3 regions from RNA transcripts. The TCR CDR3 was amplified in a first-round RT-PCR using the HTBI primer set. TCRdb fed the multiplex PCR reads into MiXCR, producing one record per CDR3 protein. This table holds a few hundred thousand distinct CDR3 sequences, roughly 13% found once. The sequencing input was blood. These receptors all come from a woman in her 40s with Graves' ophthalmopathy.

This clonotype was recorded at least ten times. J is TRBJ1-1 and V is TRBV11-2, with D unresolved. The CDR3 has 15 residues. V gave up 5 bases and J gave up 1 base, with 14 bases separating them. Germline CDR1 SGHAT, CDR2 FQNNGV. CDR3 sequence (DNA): TGTGCCAGCAGCCCCAAACAGCGTACGAACACTGAAGCTTTCTTT. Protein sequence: CASSPKQRTNTEAFF. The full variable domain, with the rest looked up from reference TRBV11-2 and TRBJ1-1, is EAGVAQSPRYKIIEKRQSVAFWCNPISGHATLYWYQQILGQGPKLLIQFQNNGVVDDSQLPKDRFSAERLKGVDSTLKIQPAKLEDSAVYLCASSPKQRTNTEAFFGQGTRLTVV.

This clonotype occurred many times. DNA for the CDR3: TGTGCCAGCTTCCCCAGGATTGGAGGCTACACCTTC. It encodes CASFPRIGGYTF. This chain uses TRBV28 with TRBJ1-2; no clear D. Trimming stripped 8 bases from V and 8 bases from J, with 15 bases between. The CDR3 is made up of 12 amino acids. Germline loops: CDR1 MDHEN, CDR2 SYDVKM.

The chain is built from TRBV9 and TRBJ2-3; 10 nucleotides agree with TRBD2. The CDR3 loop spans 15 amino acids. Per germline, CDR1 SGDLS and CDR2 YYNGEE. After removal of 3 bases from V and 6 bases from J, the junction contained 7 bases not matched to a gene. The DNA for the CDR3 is TGTGCCAGCAGCGAACTAGCGGGGAAGGCGGATACGCAGTATTTT. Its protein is CASSELAGKADTQYF.

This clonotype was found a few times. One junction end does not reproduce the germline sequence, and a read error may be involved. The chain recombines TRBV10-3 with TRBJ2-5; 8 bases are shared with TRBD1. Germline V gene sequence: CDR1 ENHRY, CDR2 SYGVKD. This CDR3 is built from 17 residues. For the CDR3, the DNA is TGTGCCATCAGTGAGTCGAGGGTTGACAGGGGCCAAGAGCCCCAGTACTTC. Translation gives CAISESRVDRGQEPQYF.

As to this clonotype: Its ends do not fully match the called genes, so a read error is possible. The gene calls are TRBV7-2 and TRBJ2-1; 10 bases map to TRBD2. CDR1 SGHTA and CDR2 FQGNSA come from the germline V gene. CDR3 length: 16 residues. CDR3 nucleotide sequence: TGTGCCAGCAGAAATAGCGGGAGGCAAACCTACAGTGAGCAGTTCTTC. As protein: CASRNSGRQTYSEQFF. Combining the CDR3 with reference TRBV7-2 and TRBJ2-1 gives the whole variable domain GAGVSQSPSNKVTEKGKDVELRCDPISGHTALYWYRQSLGQGLEFLIYFQGNSAPDKSGLPSDRFSAERTGGSVSTLTIQRTQQEDSAVYLCASRNSGRQTYSEQFFGPGTRLTVL.

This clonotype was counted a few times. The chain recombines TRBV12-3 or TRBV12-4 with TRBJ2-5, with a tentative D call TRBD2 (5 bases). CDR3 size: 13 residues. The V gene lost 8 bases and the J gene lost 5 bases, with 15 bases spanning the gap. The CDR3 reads CASARDGGETQYF. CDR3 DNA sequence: TGTGCCAGCGCCCGCGACGGCGGGGAGACCCAGTACTTC.

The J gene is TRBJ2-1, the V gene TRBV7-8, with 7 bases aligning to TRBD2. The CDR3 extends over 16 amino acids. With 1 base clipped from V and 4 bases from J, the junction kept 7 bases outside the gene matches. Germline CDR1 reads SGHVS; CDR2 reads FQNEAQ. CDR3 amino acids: CASSLGGDYRYNEQFF. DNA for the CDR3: TGTGCCAGCAGCTTAGGGGGGGACTACCGATACAATGAGCAGTTCTTC.

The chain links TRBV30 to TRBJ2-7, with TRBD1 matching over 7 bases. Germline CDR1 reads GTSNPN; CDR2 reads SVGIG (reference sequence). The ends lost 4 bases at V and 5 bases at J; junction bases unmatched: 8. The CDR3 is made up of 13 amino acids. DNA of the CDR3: TGTGCCTGGAAAAGACAGGGAAGTCACGAGCAGTACTTC. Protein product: CAWKRQGSHEQYF.